This TCR beta chain was obtained from a study of cytomegalovirus exposure and HLA in healthy donors (TCRdb year 2017). Regarding the research as a whole: In an earlier analysis of some 610 of the donors, 250 to 350 Gb of sequence data and about 110 million unique TCR beta sequences from 150 million to 200 million T cells were reported. Among 300 to 500 genotyped donors of the cohort, an average of approximately 240,000 unique TCR beta nucleotide sequences was sequenced per donor, of which about 18% were non-productive. Class I and class II HLA loci were covered by the typing at four-digit resolution. In a later genetic analysis, genome-wide SNP genotypes for about 65% of the roughly 700 donors were used, and that subset was treated as a discovery cohort. In a later analysis, previously published TCR beta repertoires from 550 to 750 donors were re-analyzed and high-resolution HLA genotyping was added so that TCR occurrence patterns could be studied. Of the approximately 370 genotyped donors, roughly 80% were placed in the genetic ancestry cluster associated with self-reported Caucasian donors. Typing coverage varied by locus: roughly 629-640 donors for A, B, C, DRB1 and DQB1; 500 to 550 for DQA1; about 570 for DPA1; 400 to 480 for DPB1. A few DR-DQ haplotypes were treated as single units for association and clustering because of strong linkage in the cohort. Along with the approximately 700-subject first cohort, a separate validation cohort of some 130 different subjects was used. All discovery cohort repertoires had been generated on a single sequencing platform. Using immunosequencing, the study profiled T cell repertoires from about 650 subjects and related those repertoires to cytomegalovirus serostatus. The later analysis used no new phenotypic data to find candidate immune exposures, relying instead on TCR beta sequences and their occurrence across donors. An early release covering roughly 640 HLA-typed donors comprised roughly 300 gigabases of sequencing data and tens of millions of unique TCR sequences. An earlier analysis of 450 to 750 of the donors used high-throughput TCR beta sequencing to judge whether each TCR beta V gene segment behaved as functional or pseudogenic. The study was designed to test whether signatures of past pathogen exposure could be identified by cataloging public T cell receptors. To predict cytomegalovirus infection status, the study brought together high-throughput TCR immunosequencing, statistical association of individual TCRs with disease status, and machine learning. Donor age, sex, ethnicity and CMV serostatus were compiled together with the repertoire data.

Regarding this clone: Its antigen remains undetermined. No clone much larger than this one lies a single base away; base qualities are absent.

V is clipped by 2 bases and J by 3 bases, and the sequence between their germline boundaries is 5 bases long. CDR1 and CDR2, looked up from the germline V gene (reference sequence), are SEHNR and FQNEAQ. Including cysteine and phenylalanine, the CDR3 has 12 amino acids. The only DNA kept is the CDR3, 36 bases in frame from the first base. The full study reports these points: Most CMV-associated TCR beta chains appeared to be HLA-restricted in a later analysis, and the HLA associations seemed to be driven largely by CMV exposure. Three of the identified cytomegalovirus-associated TCR beta chains were confirmed in vitro to be specific for cytomegalovirus antigens. A cluster of highly shared sequence variants was judged likely to represent a technical artifact of the sequencing pipeline. Because the 87-base-pair reads could not distinguish some IMGT-functional V segments, including TRBV6-2 and TRBV6-3, those segments were excluded. A later analysis found that HLA-associated TCR beta chains were more clonally expanded and had lower generation probabilities than equally common non-associated chains. Across donors, most TCR sequences were observed very rarely, whereas some public TCRs were present in many individuals. Sequencing depth was assumed to be roughly uniform across donors in the presence/absence analyses, though that assumption may not hold. A later analysis reported that several top co-occurrence clusters appeared linked to parvovirus B19, influenza, CMV and Epstein-Barr virus. Linkage disequilibrium might explain the correlated functional status among segregating V segments, but an unknown experimental factor could not be excluded. The classifier was reported to diagnose cytomegalovirus status with high specificity and sensitivity in both the original and validation cohorts. In the study, approximately 160 TCR beta chains were listed as associated with cytomegalovirus. When HLA alleles, especially DR and DQ, strongly co-occurred, TCR associations were difficult to assign to individual alleles. A further reported finding was that TCR beta sequences accurately predicted the HLA-A and HLA-B alleles for most subjects in the first cohort. In a later analysis, around 17,000 TCR beta sequences were associated with specific HLA alleles at a false discovery rate of 0.05. According to a later genetic analysis, donors in an Asian-associated ancestry cluster had fewer N-insertions in productive TCRs than the roughly 700-donor mean. HLA typing was unavailable for some donors at each locus, so association tests used only the typed subset. For the cohort, immune exposure information was limited to CMV serostatus. In this cohort, only TCR beta chains were sequenced, and detectable features were limited by the absence of alpha or paired-chain data. About 17 rarely observed V segments, including chromosome 9 orphons, were excluded from the earlier analysis of almost 600 of the donors because counts were too low. In a later genetic analysis, a missense DCLRE1C variant was associated with V-gene and J-gene trimming of TCR beta chains, and the association was replicated in an independent cohort. In a later analysis, the rate of TCR association differed among HLA loci, with DRB1 alleles having the most associated TCRs and HLA-C alleles having the fewest. It was suggested by the authors that the approach could potentially be generalized to other disease states and immunological phenotypes. In an earlier analysis of around 600 of the donors, most TCR beta V segments were observed in productive rearrangements about 87% or about 30% of the time, broadly matching IMGT annotations.

In total, roughly 710 healthy bone marrow donors made up the cohort. Cohort members were all nominally healthy when sampled, although unrecorded immune exposures were likely present. The donor was CMV seronegative and was included in the group of about 350 seronegative cohort members. A peripheral blood sample was provided by each donor, and peripheral blood mononuclear cells were used for TCR beta sequencing. The Qiagen DNeasy Blood Extraction Kit was used to extract genomic DNA from the blood cell samples. The library was prepared using the immunoSEQ multiplex PCR assay. For the multiplex PCR, a mixture combining 60 forward primers for TCR Vbeta segments and 13 reverse primers for TCR Jbeta segments was used. The CDR3 region of rearranged TCR beta genes was amplified from genomic DNA by a multiplex PCR assay. The amplified TCR beta libraries were sequenced on the Illumina HiSeq System as 87-base-pair reads. The authors processed their data as follows. Across the 700 or so repertoires, a later analysis counted around 80 million unique TCR beta chains, around 11 million of which were shared by at least two donors. Raw reads were error-corrected and collapsed into unique sequences with a nearest-neighbor algorithm that merged closely related sequences to remove PCR and sequencing errors. Alignment of CDR3 sequences to IMGT reference sequences was used to assign V, D and J gene segments. For a sequence to be retained, a match of at least six nucleotides was required to both a V gene segment and a J gene segment. Rearrangements were classified as productive when the CDR3 lacked stop codons and remained in frame with V and J, and all other rearrangements were classified as non-productive. Following IMGT convention, CDR3 was defined as the stretch from the second conserved V-encoded cysteine up to the conserved J-encoded phenylalanine. The earlier analysis of some 580 of the donors excluded any sequence lacking an unambiguous match to a single V gene segment. In an earlier analysis of around 600 of the donors, V segments were called functional above 56.7% productive rearrangements and were called segregating when the between-donor standard deviation exceeded 5%. A statistical classification framework was developed to diagnose cytomegalovirus status using the catalog of TCR beta chain sequences. In a later analysis, V and J genes were assigned by comparing TCR nucleotide sequences against IMGT/GENE-DB human TR gene sequences. A later analysis assigned CDR3 sequences and most-parsimonious VDJ recombination scenarios with the TCRdist pipeline. A later analysis defined each TCR beta chain by its CDR3 amino acid sequence plus V-gene family, and excluded reads lacking a unique V-gene family. To address suspected cross-contamination and a sequencing artifact, a later analysis removed 450 to 700 highly shared, low-generation-probability nucleotide sequences. In a later analysis, a clonal expansion index was calculated for each public chain from normalized within-repertoire ranks of inferred template counts. In a later analysis, generation probabilities were computed using a VDJ recombination model fitted to out-of-frame rearrangements, and the results were checked against IGoR. In a later analysis, TCR-TCR, TCR-HLA and TCR-CMV co-occurrence was scored with hypergeometric tests, and a repertoire-size bias correction was applied to TCR pairs. A later analysis estimated false discovery rates by permuting HLA or CMV assignments 20 times. In a later analysis, co-occurring TCRs were grouped using DBSCAN, with TCRdist sequence similarity added in when clustering inside HLA-allele-positive subsets. For co-occurrence clustering, repertoires with fewer than 30,000 or more than 120,000 public chains were excluded, along with a handful of repertoires with anomalous nucleotide sharing. In its TCRdb copy, this immuneACCESS table keeps in-frame sequences only and misses some clones. Where compared with another copy, unresolved V genes explain less than half of these, and the others have no known cause. That table supplies the V and J calls and clone size; D and trimming were determined from the DNA. The sample yields over 200,000 clones; more than 75% were counted once. The ten most abundant clones make up around 3.9% of the sample.

The sequence was collected from a male donor in good health and CMV-seronegative. The sample was PBMCs. Recombination linked TRBV7-9 to TRBJ2-7; the D region possibly corresponds to TRBD2 (5 bases align). The DNA sequence is as follows: TGTGCCAGCAGCTTACGGGGCTACGAGCAGTACTTC. This codes for CASSLRGYEQYF.